The 25 T cell receptor beta chains in this list originate from one sample, sequenced in a study of CD8 T cells in Susac syndrome. Reverse transcription of roughly 0.45 to 1 ug RNA was performed with random hexamers. TCRdb re-analysed the immunoSEQ multiplex PCR reads in MiXCR, keeping a single row per CDR3 protein. This sample carries about 82,000 distinct CDR3 sequences, 95% to 96% of them seen once, and the ten largest clones take 0.55% to 0.75%. The sequencing input was CD8+ T cells from PBMCs. Source of these receptors: a human donor with Susac syndrome.

This rearrangement joins TRBV20-1 to TRBJ2-6; D is unclear. CDR1 is DFQATT and CDR2 is SNEGSKA in the germline V gene (reference sequence). The CDR3 is 14 amino acids. V dropped 0 bases and J dropped 2 bases, with 5 bases sitting between them. CDR3 region: CSARDRPGANVLTF. The CDR3 DNA is TGCAGTGCTAGAGATCGACCTGGGGCCAACGTCCTGACTTTC.

The chain combines TRBV7-3 with TRBJ1-6; 8 bases are shared with TRBD1. Trimming cost V 5 bases and J 7 bases; bases outside gene matches: 4. The CDR3 spans 14 residues. Germline assignment: CDR1 SGHTA and CDR2 FQGTGA. CDR3 region: CASSQDRANSPLHF. The CDR3 DNA sequence: TGTGCCAGCAGCCAGGACAGGGCGAATTCACCCCTCCACTTT.

The V gene is TRBV14, the J gene TRBJ1-2; D remains ambiguous. Germline-derived CDR1 and CDR2 are SGHDN and FVKESK. The CDR3 extends over 14 amino acids. Trimming pared 4 bases from V and 4 bases from J, leaving 13 bases between. The CDR3 is CASSRGSMGYGYTF. The CDR3 DNA is TGTGCCAGCAGCCGTGGATCGATGGGCTATGGCTACACCTTC.

The chain employs TRBV9 and TRBJ1-6; a possible D gene is TRBD1 (6 bases). Germline V CDR1 and CDR2: SGDLS, YYNGEE. V was shortened by 6 bases and J by 0 bases, with 16 bases between the two germline ends. This CDR3 region has 17 residues. The CDR3 loop reads CASTAGAVPSYNSPLHF. CDR3 nucleotide sequence: TGTGCCAGCACGGCGGGGGCGGTTCCCTCCTATAATTCACCCCTCCACTTT.

This clonotype was picked up a small number of times. The gene calls are TRBV5-4 and TRBJ1-2; D not certain. The germline CDR1 and CDR2 sequences are SGHNT and YYREEE (reference sequence). This CDR3 contains 15 residues. The ends were cut back, 4 bases at V and 0 bases at J, with 13 bases in the middle. CDR3 protein: CASSLSTDANYGYTF. In DNA form, the CDR3 reads TGTGCCAGCAGCCTTTCGACGGACGCTAACTATGGCTACACCTTC.

V and J are TRBV20-1 and TRBJ2-4, with 12 positions matching TRBD2. The CDR3 sequence is 16 residues long. The trim removed 2 bases at V and 1 base at J, leaving 3 bases unmatched. CDR1 is DFQATT and CDR2 is SNEGSKA in the germline V gene (reference sequence). The CDR3 loop reads CSARSSGGEAKNIQYF. The DNA of the CDR3 is TGCAGTGCTAGATCTAGCGGGGGGGAGGCCAAAAACATTCAGTACTTC.

This chain links TRBV3-1 with TRBJ1-2, with TRBD1 matching 8 bases. Germline lookup yields CDR1 LGHDT and CDR2 YNNKEL (reference sequence). The CDR3 sequence is 14 residues long. V was clipped by 3 bases and J by 8 bases; unmatched bases: 8. The CDR3 reads CASSQTWQGAGYTF. DNA of the CDR3: TGTGCCAGCAGCCAGACCTGGCAGGGGGCCGGCTACACCTTC.

This sequence joins TRBV9 and TRBJ2-2; D uncertain. V was pared by 0 bases and J by 2 bases, with 8 bases between. The CDR3 is 15 residues long. CDR1 SGDLS and CDR2 YYNGEE come from the germline V gene. CDR3 region: CASSVATINTGELFF. The CDR3 DNA reads as TGTGCCAGCAGCGTAGCTACGATTAACACCGGGGAGCTGTTTTTT.

V is TRBV18 and J is TRBJ1-1; the D gene is possibly TRBD1 (5 bases). This CDR3 contains 16 residues. Trimming took off 2 bases at V and 4 bases at J, with 17 bases between the two ends. Germline V gene lookup returns CDR1 KGHSH and CDR2 LQKENI. DNA for the CDR3: TGTGCCAGCTCACCAGGGGGAAGAAGTCTGAGCACTGAAGCTTTCTTT. Translation gives CASSPGGRSLSTEAFF. The full variable domain, completed using reference TRBV18 and TRBJ1-1, is NAGVMQNPRHLVRRRGQEARLRCSPMKGHSHVYWYRQLPEEGLKFMVYLQKENIIDESGMPKERFSAEFPKEGPSILRIQQVVRGDSAAYFCASSPGGRSLSTEAFFGQGTRLTVV.

This chain uses TRBV28 with TRBJ1-2, with D perhaps matching TRBD1 (5 bases). The CDR3 is 15 amino acids. Per germline, CDR1 MDHEN and CDR2 SYDVKM. Trimming pared 7 bases from V and 8 bases from J, leaving 23 bases between. This CDR3 reads CASTPGGYATTGYTF. The CDR3 DNA is TGTGCCAGCACCCCGGGGGGGTACGCGACTACGGGCTACACCTTC.

Concerning this clonotype: The junction differs from germline at one of its ends, possibly a read error. The chain couples TRBV7-7 to TRBJ2-7, with D uncertain. The CDR3 consists of 13 residues. Germline V gene data show CDR1 as SSHAT and CDR2 as FNYEAQ (reference sequence). DNA for the CDR3: TGTGCTAGCAGCTTCTTTCTCGGTGACGAGCAGTACTTC. Protein product: CASSFFLGDEQYF.

This chain joins TRBV19 and TRBJ1-1; the D is unclear. The CDR3 totals 13 residues. Germline values: CDR1 LNHDA, CDR2 SQIVND (reference sequence). V lost 1 base and J lost 4, with 7 bases in between. The chain's CDR3 is CASSIGVTTEAFF. The CDR3 DNA follows: TGTGCCAGTAGTATAGGGGTAACCACTGAAGCTTTCTTT.

The J gene is TRBJ1-3, the V gene TRBV20-1, with D perhaps TRBD1 (5 bases). Per the germline V gene, CDR1 is DFQATT and CDR2 is SNEGSKA (reference sequence). The CDR3 runs to 13 residues. V was trimmed by 1 base and J by 6 bases, leaving 10 bases between them. CDR3 amino acids: CSARAGTENTIYF. In nucleotides, the CDR3 is TGCAGTGCTAGAGCCGGGACCGAAAACACCATATATTTT.

This chain joins TRBV20-1 and TRBJ1-1; no reliable D call. V lost 4 bases, J lost 4 bases, and 13 bases lay in between. The CDR3 contains 13 residues. Germline assignment: CDR1 DFQATT and CDR2 SNEGSKA (reference sequence). The CDR3 region is CSAIRGLGTEAFF. CDR3 in DNA: TGCAGTGCTATCCGAGGGTTGGGCACTGAAGCTTTCTTT.

The chain is built from TRBV13 and TRBJ1-2; TRBD1 might be the D (5 bases). The CDR3 loop spans 13 amino acids. The germline CDR1 and CDR2 sequences are PRHDT and FYEKMQ (reference sequence). Trimming took 4 bases from V and 8 from J, leaving 14 bases between them. The CDR3 DNA reads as TGTGCCAGCAGCTACCTCAGGGAGCACGGCTACACCTTC. Its translation: CASSYLREHGYTF. Full variable domain (missing parts from reference TRBV13 and TRBJ1-2): AAGVIQSPRHLIKEKRETATLKCYPIPRHDTVYWYQQGPGQDPQFLISFYEKMQSDKGSIPDRFSAQQFSDYHSELNMSSLELGDSALYFCASSYLREHGYTFGSGTRLTVV.

V and J are TRBV30 and TRBJ2-7; D is unresolved. The germline V and J ends were trimmed by 3 bases and 2 bases, with 14 bases remaining between them. The germline CDR1 and CDR2 sequences are GTSNPN and SVGIG (reference sequence). The CDR3 has 14 amino acids. For the CDR3, the DNA is TGTGCCTGGAGCACCCAACAGTTTACCTACGAGCAGTACTTC. Protein sequence: CAWSTQQFTYEQYF.

This clonotype was counted a single time. CDR3 sequence reads: CASYRRSSYEQYF. In DNA form, the CDR3 reads TGTGCCAGTTACAGGAGGAGCTCCTACGAGCAGTACTTC. The rearrangement uses TRBV2 and TRBJ2-7; D is possibly TRBD1 or TRBD2 (5 bases each). Germline V gives CDR1 SNHLY, CDR2 FYNNEI. This CDR3 has 13 residues. The ends were cut back, 9 bases at V and 0 bases at J, with 12 bases in the middle.

This chain connects TRBV20-1 to TRBJ1-5, with TRBD1 matching over 7 bases. This CDR3 is 14 amino acids long. V shed 6 bases and J 9 bases; nucleotides not matched to a gene: 14. CDR1 and CDR2 from the germline V gene are DFQATT and SNEGSKA (reference sequence). CDR3 in amino acids: CSADSSGGLRPQHF. For the CDR3, the DNA is TGCAGTGCGGACTCCTCAGGGGGGCTTAGGCCCCAGCATTTT.

The chain employs TRBV9 and TRBJ1-6, with a possible D match to TRBD1 (6 bases). The V and J ends lost 0 bases and 7 bases respectively, with 14 bases between them. The CDR3 spans 16 residues. The germline V gene has CDR1 SGDLS and CDR2 YYNGEE. CDR3 in DNA: TGTGCCAGCAGCGTAGCTCTCGACAGGCGAAATTCACCCCTCCACTTT. It codes for CASSVALDRRNSPLHF.

This rearrangement joins TRBV19 to TRBJ1-1, with 7 positions matching TRBD1. The CDR3 length is 14 residues. Germline CDR1 and CDR2: LNHDA and SQIVND (reference sequence). V lost 3 bases, J lost 3 bases, and 4 bases stayed unmatched. CDR3 DNA sequence: TGTGCCAGTAGTATGATCAGGGGGGACACTGAAGCTTTCTTT. This gives the protein CASSMIRGDTEAFF.

The CDR3 DNA is TGCGCCAGCAGCCATCTTAAAGCGGGGGGGCCGTTGGAGCAGTACTTC. Translating it yields CASSHLKAGGPLEQYF. The rearrangement uses TRBV4-3 and TRBJ2-7; 10 positions agree with TRBD2. Per germline, CDR1 LGHNA and CDR2 YSLEER. The CDR3 contains 16 residues. Trimming removed 3 bases from V and 7 bases from J; junction bases left unmatched: 12.

The chain employs TRBV29-1 and TRBJ1-1; the D is unclear. CDR1 SQVTM and CDR2 ANQGSEA come from the germline V gene. V was shortened by 2 bases and J by 1 base, with 5 bases between the two germline ends. The CDR3 totals 12 residues. CDR3 DNA: TGCAGCGTTGAAAAAGGGAACACTGAAGCTTTCTTT. Amino acids: CSVEKGNTEAFF.

The chain combines TRBV20-1 with TRBJ2-5, with D perhaps matching TRBD1 or TRBD2 (5 bases each). The CDR3 covers 13 residues. CDR1 is DFQATT, CDR2 SNEGSKA, per germline (reference sequence). The CDR3 spells CSVHEGMGETQYF. The CDR3 nucleotides are TGCAGCGTTCATGAGGGGATGGGGGAGACCCAGTACTTC.

V is TRBV20-1 and J is TRBJ2-7; 8 bases map to TRBD2. V shed 1 base, J shed 5 bases, and the junction held 10 bases outside the gene matches. Germline V CDR1 and CDR2: DFQATT, SNEGSKA (reference sequence). The CDR3 totals 15 residues. The CDR3 protein is CSARGSGLAPHEQYF. DNA of the CDR3: TGCAGTGCTAGAGGCTCCGGACTAGCCCCTCACGAGCAGTACTTC.

This chain joins TRBV11-2 and TRBJ1-6; 8 nucleotides match TRBD1. The CDR3 loop spans 12 amino acids. Per germline, CDR1 SGHAT and CDR2 FQNNGV. Unmatched junction bases numbered 6, after V lost 6 bases and J lost 14 bases. The CDR3 region is CASRPQGATLHF. The DNA of the CDR3 is TGTGCCAGCAGACCTCAGGGGGCGACCCTCCACTTT.